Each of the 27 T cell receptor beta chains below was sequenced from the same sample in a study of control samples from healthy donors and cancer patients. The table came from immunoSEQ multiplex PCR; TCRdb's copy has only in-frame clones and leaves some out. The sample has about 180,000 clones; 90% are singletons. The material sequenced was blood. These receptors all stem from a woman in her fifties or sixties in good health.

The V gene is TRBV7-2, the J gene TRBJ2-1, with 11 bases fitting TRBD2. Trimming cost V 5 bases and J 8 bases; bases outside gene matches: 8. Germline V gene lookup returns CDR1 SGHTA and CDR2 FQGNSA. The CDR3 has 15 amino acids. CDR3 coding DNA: TGTGCCAGCAGCGGAGTAGCGGGGGGGCGGTATGAGCAGTTCTTC. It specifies CASSGVAGGRYEQFF.

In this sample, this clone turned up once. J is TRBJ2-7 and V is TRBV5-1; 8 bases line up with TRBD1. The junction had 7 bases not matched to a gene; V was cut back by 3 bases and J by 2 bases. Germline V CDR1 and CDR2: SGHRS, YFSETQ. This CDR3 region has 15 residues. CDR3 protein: CASSSGQGLTYEQYF. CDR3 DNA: TGCGCCAGCAGCTCAGGACAGGGTTTGACCTACGAGCAGTACTTC.

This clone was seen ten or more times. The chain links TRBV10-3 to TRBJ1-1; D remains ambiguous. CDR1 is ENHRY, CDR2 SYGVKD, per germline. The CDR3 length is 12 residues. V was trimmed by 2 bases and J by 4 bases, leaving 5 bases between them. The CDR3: CAISEGGTEAFF. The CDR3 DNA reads TGTGCCATCAGTGAGGGTGGCACTGAAGCTTTCTTT.

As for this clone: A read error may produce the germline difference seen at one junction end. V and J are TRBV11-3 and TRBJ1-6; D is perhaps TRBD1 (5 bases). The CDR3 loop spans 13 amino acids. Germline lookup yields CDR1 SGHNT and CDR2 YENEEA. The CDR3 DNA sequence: TGTGCCGGCAGACTCGACAGTGTCTCACCCCTCCACTTT. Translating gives CAGRLDSVSPLHF.

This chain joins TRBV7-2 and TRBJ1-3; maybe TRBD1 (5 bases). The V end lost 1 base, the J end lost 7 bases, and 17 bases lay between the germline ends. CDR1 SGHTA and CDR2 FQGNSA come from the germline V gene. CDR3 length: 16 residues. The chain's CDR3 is CASSLVPGGEGNTIYF. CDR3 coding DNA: TGTGCCAGCAGCTTAGTACCGGGGGGTGAGGGCAACACCATATATTTT.

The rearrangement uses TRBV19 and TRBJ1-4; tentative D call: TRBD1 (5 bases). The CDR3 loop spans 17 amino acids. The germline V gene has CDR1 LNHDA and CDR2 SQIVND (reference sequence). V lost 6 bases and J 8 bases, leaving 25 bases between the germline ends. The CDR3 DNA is TGTGCCAGTAGGACGAACCTGGGCGGGGGTCTGAGAGAAAAACTGTTTTTT. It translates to CASRTNLGGGLREKLFF.

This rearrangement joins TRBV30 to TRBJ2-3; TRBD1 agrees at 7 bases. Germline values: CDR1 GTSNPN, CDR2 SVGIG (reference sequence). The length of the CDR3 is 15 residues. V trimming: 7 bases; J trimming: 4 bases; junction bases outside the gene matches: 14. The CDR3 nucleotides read TGTGCCTTAAAAGGGGGCTTTCTAGGTTCAGATACGCAGTATTTT. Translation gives CALKGGFLGSDTQYF.

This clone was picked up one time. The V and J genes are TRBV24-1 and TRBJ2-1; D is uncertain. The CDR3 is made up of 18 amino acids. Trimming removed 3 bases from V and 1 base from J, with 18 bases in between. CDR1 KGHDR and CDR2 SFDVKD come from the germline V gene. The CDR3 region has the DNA TGTGCCACCAGTGATATCCCCACCCCGCGCATGTCCTACAATGAGCAGTTCTTC. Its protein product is CATSDIPTPRMSYNEQFF.

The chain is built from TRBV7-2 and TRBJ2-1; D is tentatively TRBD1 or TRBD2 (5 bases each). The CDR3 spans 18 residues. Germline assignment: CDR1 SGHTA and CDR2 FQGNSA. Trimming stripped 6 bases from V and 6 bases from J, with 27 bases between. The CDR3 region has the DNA TGTGCCAGCAGTCTTAGACAGACGACTATGGCGGGCTTCAATGAGCAGTTCTTC. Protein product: CASSLRQTTMAGFNEQFF.

The CDR3 region is CASSLDGTHLNQPQHF. DNA for the CDR3: TGCGCCAGCAGCTTGGACGGGACACATCTCAATCAGCCCCAGCATTTT. The chain links TRBV5-1 to TRBJ1-5, with D perhaps TRBD1 (6 bases). Trimming shortened V by 0 bases and J by 3 bases, and 13 bases separated the two germline ends. CDR1 is SGHRS and CDR2 is YFSETQ in the germline V gene. The CDR3 is 16 residues long.

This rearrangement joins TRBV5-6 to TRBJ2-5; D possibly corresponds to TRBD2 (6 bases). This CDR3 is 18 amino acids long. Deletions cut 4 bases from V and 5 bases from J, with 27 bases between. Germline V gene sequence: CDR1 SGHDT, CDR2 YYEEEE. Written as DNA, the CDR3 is TGTGCCAGCAGCCTCGAAGGACCGGGAGCTAGGGATTTGGAGACCCAGTACTTC. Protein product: CASSLEGPGARDLETQYF.

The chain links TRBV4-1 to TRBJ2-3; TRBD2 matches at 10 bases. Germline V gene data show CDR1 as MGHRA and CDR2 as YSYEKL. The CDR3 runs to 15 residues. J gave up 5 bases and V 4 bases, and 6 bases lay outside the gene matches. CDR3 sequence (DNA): TGCGCCAGCAGCCCAGAGCGGGAGGGGAGAGATACGCAGTATTTT. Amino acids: CASSPEREGRDTQYF.

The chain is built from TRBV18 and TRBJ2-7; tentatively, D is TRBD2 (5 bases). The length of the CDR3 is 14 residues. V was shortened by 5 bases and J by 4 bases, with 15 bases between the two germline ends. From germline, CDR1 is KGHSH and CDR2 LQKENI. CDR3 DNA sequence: TGTGCCAGCTCAACGAGGGCCATTCGATACGAGCAGTACTTC. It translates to CASSTRAIRYEQYF.

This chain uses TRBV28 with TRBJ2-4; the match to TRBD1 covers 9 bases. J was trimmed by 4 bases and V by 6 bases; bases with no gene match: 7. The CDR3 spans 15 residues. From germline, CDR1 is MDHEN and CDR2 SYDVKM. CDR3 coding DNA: TGTGCCAGCAGCACCCCAGGACAGGGGAAAAACATTCAGTACTTC. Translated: CASSTPGQGKNIQYF. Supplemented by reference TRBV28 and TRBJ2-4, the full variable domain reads DVKVTQSSRYLVKRTGEKVFLECVQDMDHENMFWYRQDPGLGLRLIYFSYDVKMKEKGDIPEGYSVSREKKERFSLILESASTNQTSMYLCASSTPGQGKNIQYFGAGTRLSVL.

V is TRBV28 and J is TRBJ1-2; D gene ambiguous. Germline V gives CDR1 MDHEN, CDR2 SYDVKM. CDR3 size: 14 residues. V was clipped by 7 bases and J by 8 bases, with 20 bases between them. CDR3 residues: CASTQTQMLGGYTF. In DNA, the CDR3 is TGTGCCAGCACCCAGACCCAGATGCTGGGGGGCTACACCTTC.

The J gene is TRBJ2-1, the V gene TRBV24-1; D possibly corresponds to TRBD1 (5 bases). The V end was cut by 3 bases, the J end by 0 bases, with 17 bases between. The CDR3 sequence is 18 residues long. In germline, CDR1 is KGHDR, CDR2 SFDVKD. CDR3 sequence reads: CATSDQRDRLSSYNEQFF. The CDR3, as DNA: TGTGCCACCAGTGATCAACGTGACAGACTGAGCTCCTACAATGAGCAGTTCTTC.

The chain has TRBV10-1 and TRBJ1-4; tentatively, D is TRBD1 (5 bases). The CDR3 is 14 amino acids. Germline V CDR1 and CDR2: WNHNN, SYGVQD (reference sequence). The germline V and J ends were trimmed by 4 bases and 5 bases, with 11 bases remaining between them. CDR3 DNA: TGCGCCAGCAGTGGGGACTTGGAAAATGAAAAACTGTTTTTT. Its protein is CASSGDLENEKLFF.

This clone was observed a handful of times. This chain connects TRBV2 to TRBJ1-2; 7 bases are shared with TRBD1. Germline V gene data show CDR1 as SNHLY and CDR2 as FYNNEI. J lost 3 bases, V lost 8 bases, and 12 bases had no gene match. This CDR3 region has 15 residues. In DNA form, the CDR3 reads TGTGCCAGCCCTAACGACAGGGCCAGGCACTATGGCTACACCTTC. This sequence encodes CASPNDRARHYGYTF.

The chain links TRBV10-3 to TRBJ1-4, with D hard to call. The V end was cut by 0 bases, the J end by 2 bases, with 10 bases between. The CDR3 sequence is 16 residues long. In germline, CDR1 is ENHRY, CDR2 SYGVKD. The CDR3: CAISESEGRTNEKLFF. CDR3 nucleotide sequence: TGTGCCATCAGTGAGTCTGAAGGGAGGACTAATGAAAAACTGTTTTTT.

The CDR3 DNA is TGTGCCAGCAGCTCGCAGGACACCACCTACGAGCAGTACTTC. The encoded protein is CASSSQDTTYEQYF. The V gene is TRBV7-2, the J gene TRBJ2-7; weak D call: TRBD1 (5 bases). The germline V and J ends were trimmed by 4 bases and 2 bases, with 12 bases remaining between them. The CDR3 runs 14 residues. From germline, CDR1 is SGHTA and CDR2 FQGNSA.

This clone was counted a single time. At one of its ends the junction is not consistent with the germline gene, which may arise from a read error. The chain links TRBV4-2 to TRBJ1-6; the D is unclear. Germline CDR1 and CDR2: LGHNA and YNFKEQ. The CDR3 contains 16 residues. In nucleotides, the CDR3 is TGTGCCAGCAGACAAGCGGGAAGCTCCTATAATTCACCCCTCCACTTT. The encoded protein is CASRQAGSSYNSPLHF.

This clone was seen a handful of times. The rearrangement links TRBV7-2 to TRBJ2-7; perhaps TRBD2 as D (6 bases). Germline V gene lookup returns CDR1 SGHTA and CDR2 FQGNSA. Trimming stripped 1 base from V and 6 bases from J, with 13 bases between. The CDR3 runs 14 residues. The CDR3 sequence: CASSLVAETVEQYF. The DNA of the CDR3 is TGTGCCAGCAGCTTAGTAGCGGAGACCGTCGAGCAGTACTTC.

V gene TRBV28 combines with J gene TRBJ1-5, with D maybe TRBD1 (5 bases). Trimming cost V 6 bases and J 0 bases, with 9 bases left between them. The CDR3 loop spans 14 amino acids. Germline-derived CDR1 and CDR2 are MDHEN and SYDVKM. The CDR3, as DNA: TGTGCCAGCAGCGTCGGGGGTAGCAATCAGCCCCAGCATTTT. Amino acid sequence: CASSVGGSNQPQHF. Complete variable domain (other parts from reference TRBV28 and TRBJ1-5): DVKVTQSSRYLVKRTGEKVFLECVQDMDHENMFWYRQDPGLGLRLIYFSYDVKMKEKGDIPEGYSVSREKKERFSLILESASTNQTSMYLCASSVGGSNQPQHFGDGTRLSIL.

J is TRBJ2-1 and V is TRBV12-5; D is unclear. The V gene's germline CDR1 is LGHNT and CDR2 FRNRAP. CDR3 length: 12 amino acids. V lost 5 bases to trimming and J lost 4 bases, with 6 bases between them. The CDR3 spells CASGPSYNEQFF. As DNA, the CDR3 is TGTGCTAGTGGTCCTTCGTACAATGAGCAGTTCTTC.

CDR3 DNA sequence: TGCGCCAGCAGCAATCAGGTTGAGAACACTGAAGCTTTCTTT. Protein: CASSNQVENTEAFF. The chain employs TRBV5-1 and TRBJ1-1; D gene uncertain. The V and J ends lost 4 bases and 1 base respectively, with 11 bases between them. The CDR3 is 14 amino acids. CDR1 is SGHRS and CDR2 is YFSETQ in the germline V gene. The full variable domain, in which reference TRBV5-1 and TRBJ1-1 provide the parts outside the CDR3, is KAGVTQTPRYLIKTRGQQVTLSCSPISGHRSVSWYQQTPGQGLQFLFEYFSETQRNKGNFPGRFSGRQFSNSRSEMNVSTLELGDSALYLCASSNQVENTEAFFGQGTRLTVV.

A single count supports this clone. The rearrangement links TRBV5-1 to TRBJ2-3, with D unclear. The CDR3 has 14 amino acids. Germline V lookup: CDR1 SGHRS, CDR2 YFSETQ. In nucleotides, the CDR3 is TGCCAGTCTCGGCTGGAGTCAAGCACAGATACGCAGTATTTT. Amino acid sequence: CQSRLESSTDTQYF.

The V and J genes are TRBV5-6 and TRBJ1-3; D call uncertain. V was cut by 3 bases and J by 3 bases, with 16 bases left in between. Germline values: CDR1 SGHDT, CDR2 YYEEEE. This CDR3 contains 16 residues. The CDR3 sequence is CASSSGGELIGNTIYF. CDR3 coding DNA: TGTGCCAGCAGCTCCGGTGGGGAACTAATTGGAAACACCATATATTTT.